The entry below describes one T cell receptor beta chain. The data were taken from a study of blood T cell repertoires in COVID-19. Overall study context: Whether acute or convalescent, the COVID-19 samples came from the United States, Italy and Spain. Sample material is recorded as cDNA or gDNA derived from T cells, B-cell-depleted T cells, or PBMCs.

The V gene's germline CDR1 is MNHEY and CDR2 SVGEGT. This CDR3 region has 14 residues. Trimming pared 6 bases from V and 7 bases from J, leaving 18 bases between. Participants were aged roughly 18 to 89 years, lived in about two dozen US areas, and enrolled virtually. Symptom resolution, clearance, or two negative PCRs marked the recovered donors of Cohort 3. Profiled with immunoSEQ multiplex PCR; TCRdb holds only in-frame clones, not every one. In the table there are about 150,000 clones, roughly 88% of which are singletons. The receptor was derived from a woman aged 45-60 years who had recovered from COVID-19. This rearrangement joins TRBV6-2 or TRBV6-3 to TRBJ1-2, with D perhaps matching TRBD1 (6 bases). Sequenced input: PBMCs or T cells enriched from blood (not recorded which). CDR3 amino acids: CASSRPQGTGGYTF. The CDR3 DNA reads as TGTGCCAGCAGCCGCCCCCAGGGGACGGGTGGCTACACCTTC.